The 28 T cell receptor beta chains presented below share a single source sample, sequenced in a study of response to subunit inactivated influenza vaccine. Via MiXCR, TCRdb re-called the RT-PCR reads, giving one row per CDR3 protein. Counted here are more than 700,000 distinct CDR3 sequences, 21% occurring once; the ten biggest clones make up roughly 10%. The sample consisted of PBMCs from blood, taken about 5 days after vaccination. These receptors came from a man in his forties or fifties who received an inactivated influenza vaccine.

This chain uses TRBV10-3 with TRBJ2-2; D gene ambiguous. Trimming took 0 bases from V and 0 from J, leaving 5 bases between them. The CDR3 is made up of 15 amino acids. Germline assignment: CDR1 ENHRY and CDR2 SYGVKD. The CDR3 DNA reads as TGTGCCATCAGTGAGTCCTCTGCGAACACCGGGGAGCTGTTTTTT. Its protein is CAISESSANTGELFF.

This clonotype was counted between two and nine times. The rearrangement links TRBV7-2 to TRBJ2-7, with D possibly being TRBD1 (6 bases). The CDR3 length is 13 residues. Germline lookup yields CDR1 SGHTA and CDR2 FQGNSA. Between the trimmed V and J ends, which lost 3 bases and 4 bases, there was a span of 10 bases. The CDR3 nucleotides read TGTGCCAGCAGCTTCCGGGACAAGTACGAGCAGTACTTC. Translation gives CASSFRDKYEQYF.

The rearrangement links TRBV27 to TRBJ1-4; 11 bases fit TRBD1. In germline, CDR1 is MNHEY, CDR2 SMNVEV (reference sequence). The CDR3 extends over 17 amino acids. Trimming took 2 bases from V and 3 from J; bases not matched to a gene: 5. CDR3 region: CASSLRTGGASNEKLFF. The CDR3 nucleotides are TGTGCCAGCAGTTTAAGGACAGGGGGCGCTTCTAATGAAAAACTGTTTTTT.

The CDR3 reads CASLPTGVNTEAFF. DNA of the CDR3: TGTGCCAGCTTACCGACAGGAGTGAACACTGAAGCTTTCTTT. The V call is TRBV12-3 or TRBV12-4, the J call TRBJ1-1, with D maybe TRBD1 (6 bases). Trimming took 8 bases from V and 0 from J, leaving 13 bases between them. This CDR3 is built from 14 residues.

This clonotype has more than one count but fewer than ten. The J gene is TRBJ2-7, the V gene TRBV6-1, with 7 positions matching TRBD1. Germline V gene sequence: CDR1 MNHNS, CDR2 SASEGT. The CDR3 spans 13 residues. Trimming took 9 bases from V and 1 from J; bases not matched to a gene: 6. DNA for the CDR3: TGTGCCAGTGCGACAGGGACGTCCTACGAGCAGTACTTC. Amino acid sequence: CASATGTSYEQYF.

This clonotype was counted between two and nine times. The chain joins TRBV6-4 to TRBJ2-3, with D perhaps matching TRBD2 (6 bases). The CDR3 covers 15 residues. Trimming removed 6 bases at V and 2 bases at J, with 15 bases between. Germline assignment: CDR1 MRHNA and CDR2 SNTAGT. CDR3 in amino acids: CASRDSGSNTDTQYF. DNA of the CDR3: TGTGCCAGCAGGGATAGCGGCTCTAACACAGATACGCAGTATTTT.

V usage is TRBV30 and J usage is TRBJ2-1, with TRBD2 as a possible D gene (6 bases). With 0 bases removed from V and 7 bases from J, the gap between germline ends came to 13 bases. From germline, CDR1 is GTSNPN and CDR2 SVGIG (reference sequence). The CDR3 sequence is 14 residues long. The CDR3 is CAWSVFSGRNEQFF. CDR3 DNA: TGTGCCTGGAGTGTCTTTAGCGGCCGAAATGAGCAGTTCTTC.

This chain's CDR3 is CASSLVARNTDTQYF. The CDR3 nucleotides are TGTGCCAGCAGCTTAGTAGCGCGGAACACAGATACGCAGTATTTT. The rearrangement joins TRBV7-2 to TRBJ2-3; D perhaps matches TRBD2 (5 bases). Germline CDR1 is SGHTA and CDR2 is FQGNSA. Trimming stripped 1 base from V and 2 bases from J, with 10 bases between. The CDR3 runs 15 residues.

The chain has TRBV29-1 and TRBJ2-2, with TRBD2 matching over 8 bases. With 4 bases clipped from V and 4 bases from J, the junction kept 5 bases outside the gene matches. Germline CDR1 reads SQVTM; CDR2 reads ANQGSEA. CDR3 size: 14 residues. CDR3 sequence reads: CSVVRGGSTGELFF. CDR3 in DNA: TGCAGCGTTGTTCGGGGGGGAAGCACCGGGGAGCTGTTTTTT.

This clonotype turned up a few times. This chain joins TRBV2 and TRBJ2-2, with a tentative D call TRBD1 (5 bases). Per the germline V gene, CDR1 is SNHLY and CDR2 is FYNNEI. The CDR3 covers 15 residues. V was pared by 4 bases and J by 4 bases, with 13 bases between. CDR3 sequence reads: CASSVDRGATGELFF. The CDR3 bases are TGTGCCAGCAGTGTCGACAGAGGTGCCACCGGGGAGCTGTTTTTT.

V and J are TRBV29-1 and TRBJ2-3, with a possible D match to TRBD1 (6 bases). The CDR3 loop spans 13 amino acids. In germline, CDR1 is SQVTM, CDR2 ANQGSEA. V dropped 4 bases and J dropped 0 bases, with 8 bases sitting between them. The CDR3: CSVGTASTDTQYF. The CDR3 DNA follows: TGCAGCGTTGGGACAGCTAGCACAGATACGCAGTATTTT.

The rearrangement links TRBV6-1 to TRBJ2-5; no definite D call. Germline V gives CDR1 MNHNS, CDR2 SASEGT. Trimming removed 6 bases from V and 4 bases from J, with 15 bases in between. CDR3 length equals 14 residues. CDR3 region: CASRAGLVGETQYF. CDR3 nucleotides: TGTGCCAGCAGGGCAGGCCTCGTAGGAGAGACCCAGTACTTC.

The rearrangement uses TRBV6-1 and TRBJ2-2; TRBD2 matches at 8 bases. CDR1 is MNHNS, CDR2 SASEGT, per germline. CDR3 length: 15 amino acids. The V segment lost 4 bases and the J segment 4 bases; nucleotides outside the gene matches: 5. CDR3 sequence: CASSGTSGGTGELFF. The CDR3 DNA follows: TGTGCCAGCAGTGGAACTAGCGGTGGCACCGGGGAGCTGTTTTTT.

This rearrangement joins TRBV15 to TRBJ2-3; D is possibly TRBD2 (6 bases). The V end lost 0 bases, the J end lost 6 bases, and 10 bases lay between the germline ends. Germline CDR1 and CDR2: LNHNV and YYDKDF (reference sequence). The CDR3 runs to 14 residues. CDR3 sequence: CATSRDRGVDTQYF. The CDR3 DNA reads TGTGCCACCAGCAGAGATCGCGGGGTGGATACGCAGTATTTT.

The J gene is TRBJ2-5, the V gene TRBV7-2; D gene uncertain. Germline assignment: CDR1 SGHTA and CDR2 FQGNSA. The CDR3 contains 15 residues. The V end lost 1 base, the J end lost 6 bases, and 15 bases lay between the germline ends. In nucleotides, the CDR3 is TGTGCCAGCAGCTTAGGCCCTGGGTTGGCGAAGACCCAGTACTTC. Its translation: CASSLGPGLAKTQYF.

This clonotype was recorded a few times. The chain joins TRBV20-1 to TRBJ2-3; D is unresolved. The germline gives CDR1 DFQATT, CDR2 SNEGSKA (reference sequence). With 3 bases removed from V and 0 bases from J, the gap between germline ends came to 10 bases. The CDR3 runs 14 residues. The CDR3 region has the DNA TGCAGTGCTAGCGGGTTTACTAGCACAGATACGCAGTATTTT. This codes for CSASGFTSTDTQYF.

There are a few counts of this clonotype. This sequence joins TRBV7-2 and TRBJ1-3; D is unclear. CDR1 and CDR2 from the germline V gene are SGHTA and FQGNSA. CDR3 length: 16 residues. Trimming took 0 bases from V and 1 from J, leaving 10 bases between them. In nucleotides, the CDR3 is TGTGCCAGCAGCTTAGCGGGCCTCATATCTGGAAACACCATATATTTT. Translation gives CASSLAGLISGNTIYF.

This clonotype was seen more than once but under ten times. The gene calls are TRBV7-9 and TRBJ2-7; TRBD1 might be the D (5 bases). The length of the CDR3 is 14 residues. Germline loops: CDR1 SEHNR, CDR2 FQNEAQ (reference sequence). V was cut by 5 bases and J by 4 bases, with 15 bases left in between. The CDR3 DNA follows: TGTGCCAGCAGCCCACCCCTGACAGAATACGAGCAGTACTTC. It translates to CASSPPLTEYEQYF.

The rearrangement links TRBV7-8 to TRBJ1-5; 7 positions agree with TRBD1. Germline trimming cut 5 bases from V and 0 bases from J; bases unmatched to any gene: 4. The CDR3 runs 15 residues. Per germline, CDR1 SGHVS and CDR2 FQNEAQ. The CDR3 sequence is CASSADRISNQPQHF. Here the CDR3 DNA reads TGTGCCAGCAGCGCGGACAGGATTAGCAATCAGCCCCAGCATTTT.

The gene calls are TRBV4-3 and TRBJ2-4; TRBD1 aligns across 7 bases. V gave up 4 bases and J gave up 4 bases; unmatched junction bases: 7. The CDR3 is made up of 15 amino acids. CDR1 LGHNA and CDR2 YSLEER come from the germline V gene. The CDR3 DNA sequence: TGCGCCAGCAGCCTGGGGACAGACTTAAAAAACATTCAGTACTTC. Amino acid sequence: CASSLGTDLKNIQYF.

The chain joins TRBV3-1 to TRBJ1-2, with TRBD1 as a possible D gene (5 bases). V gave up 0 bases and J gave up 0 bases, with 8 bases separating them. CDR3 length: 15 amino acids. Germline V lookup: CDR1 LGHDT, CDR2 YNNKEL (reference sequence). CDR3 coding DNA: TGTGCCAGCAGCCAAGAGGGACGGTCTAACTATGGCTACACCTTC. It specifies CASSQEGRSNYGYTF.

This clonotype appeared a few times. The chain couples TRBV6-5 to TRBJ2-7; TRBD2 matches 9 bases. This CDR3 is 17 amino acids long. The germline CDR1 and CDR2 sequences are MNHEY and SVGAGI. With V trimmed by 2 bases and J by 3 bases, 11 bases remained unmatched. The CDR3 protein is CASSYPSSRSGSYEQYF. The DNA of the CDR3 is TGTGCCAGCAGTTACCCCTCATCTCGTAGCGGGAGCTACGAGCAGTACTTC.

J is TRBJ2-3 and V is TRBV10-3; 10 bases agree with TRBD2. The V segment lost 10 bases and the J segment 2 bases; nucleotides outside the gene matches: 9. CDR3 size: 15 residues. CDR1 and CDR2 from the germline V gene are ENHRY and SYGVKD. The chain's CDR3 is CASSSGGANTDTQYF. CDR3 sequence (DNA): TGTGCCAGCTCTAGCGGGGGCGCGAACACAGATACGCAGTATTTT.

V and J are TRBV15 and TRBJ2-7, with no clear D. The germline gives CDR1 LNHNV, CDR2 YYDKDF (reference sequence). The CDR3 runs to 15 residues. The V end was cut by 1 base, the J end by 3 bases, with 13 bases between. This chain's CDR3 is CATSRGVTYFYEQYF. The CDR3, as DNA: TGTGCCACCAGCAGAGGGGTGACATATTTCTACGAGCAGTACTTC.

This clonotype was counted ten times or more. V gene TRBV20-1 combines with J gene TRBJ2-7; 12 bases map to TRBD1. J lost 0 bases, V lost 6 bases, and 9 bases had no gene match. The V gene's germline CDR1 is DFQATT and CDR2 SNEGSKA (reference sequence). This CDR3 has 16 amino acids. CDR3 DNA sequence: TGCAGTGCCTCCGGGACAGGGGGCCTCAGCTCCTACGAGCAGTACTTC. Amino acids: CSASGTGGLSSYEQYF.

This clonotype was picked up a small number of times. This rearrangement joins TRBV5-1 to TRBJ2-6; tentatively, D is TRBD1 (5 bases). Deletions cut 4 bases from V and 0 bases from J, with 11 bases between. CDR1 is SGHRS, CDR2 YFSETQ, per germline. CDR3 length: 16 residues. The CDR3 region has the DNA TGCGCCAGCAGCCAGGACAAGACCTCTGGGGCCAACGTCCTGACTTTC. Translating it yields CASSQDKTSGANVLTF.

The sample holds a few counts of this clonotype. The chain combines TRBV9 with TRBJ2-1; 7 bases match TRBD2. With 4 bases clipped from V and 2 bases from J, the junction kept 9 bases outside the gene matches. Germline V lookup: CDR1 SGDLS, CDR2 YYNGEE. The CDR3 loop spans 16 amino acids. The CDR3 DNA follows: TGTGCCAGCAGCCCGGGGACTAATGTCGCCTACAATGAGCAGTTCTTC. Its translation: CASSPGTNVAYNEQFF. Variable domain in full (rest from reference TRBV9 and TRBJ2-1): DSGVTQTPKHLITATGQRVTLRCSPRSGDLSVYWYQQSLDQGLQFLIQYYNGEERAKGNILERFSAQQFPDLHSELNLSSLELGDSALYFCASSPGTNVAYNEQFFGPGTRLTVL.

The count of this clonotype is one. This chain joins TRBV4-2 and TRBJ2-7; the D gene could be TRBD1 or TRBD2 (5 bases each). Germline V gives CDR1 LGHNA, CDR2 YNFKEQ. CDR3 length equals 14 residues. Trimming pared 4 bases from V and 3 bases from J, leaving 13 bases between. CDR3 region: CASSPVRGNYEQYF. The CDR3 region has the DNA TGTGCCAGCAGCCCGGTTCGGGGCAACTACGAGCAGTACTTC.